A selection of T cell receptor beta chains follows, all from one sample in a study of shared clonotypes between healthy human individuals. Assay used: immunoSEQ multiplex PCR; TCRdb lists only in-frame clones, some missing. Of roughly 2 million clones listed, nearly 97% are singletons. Sequencing was done on a sample of naive CD4+ T cells sorted from blood. The receptors derive from a man between 18 and 29 years old in good health. CDR3s include the opening cysteine and the closing phenylalanine or tryptophan. Fields, in order: V gene, D gene, clone size, J gene, CDR3 protein, CDR3 DNA. A D gene is named only where the DNA matches it firmly. The listing skips clone size in some rows; elsewhere it reads once, few, many or a size class.

TRBV29-1	.	.	TRBJ2-3	CSVGQGGGTDTQYF	TGCAGCGTTGGTCAAGGAGGTGGCACAGATACGCAGTATTTT
TRBV28	TRBD1	.	TRBJ2-7	CASSKPGGSYEQYF	TGTGCCAGCAGCAAGCCAGGGGGCTCCTACGAGCAGTACTTC
TRBV6-6	.	.	TRBJ1-2	CASSLVAGREGYTF	TGTGCCAGCAGTTTGGTAGCAGGCCGAGAGGGCTACACCTTC
TRBV28	.	.	TRBJ2-3	CASSYFTDTQYF	TGTGCCAGCAGTTATTTCACAGATACGCAGTATTTT
TRBV7-3	TRBD1	.	TRBJ1-6	CASSLEPGQGSSPLHF	TGTGCCAGCAGCTTAGAGCCGGGACAGGGGAGTTCACCCCTCCACTTT
TRBV5-6	.	.	TRBJ1-1	CASSLSRETRDTEAFF	TGTGCCAGCAGCTTGTCAAGGGAAACTAGGGACACTGAAGCTTTCTTT
TRBV5-4	TRBD1	.	TRBJ1-5	CASSSGTDNQPQHF	TGTGCCAGCAGCTCCGGGACAGACAATCAGCCCCAGCATTTT
TRBV5-6	TRBD1	.	TRBJ1-1	CASRFVQGSEAFF	TGTGCCAGCAGGTTTGTACAGGGGAGTGAAGCTTTCTTT
TRBV6-5	.	.	TRBJ2-2	CASSYVDPNTGELFF	TGTGCCAGCAGTTACGTAGACCCGAACACCGGGGAGCTGTTTTTT
TRBV28	.	.	TRBJ2-3	CASSSSLDPDTQYF	TGTGCCAGCAGTTCTAGCCTCGATCCAGATACGCAGTATTTT
TRBV28	.	.	TRBJ1-1	CAIHYAKGVNTEAFF	TGTGCCATTCATTACGCGAAGGGGGTGAACACTGAAGCTTTCTTT
TRBV5-1	.	.	TRBJ1-3	CASSDGSSGNTIYF	TGCGCCAGCTCGGACGGGAGCTCTGGAAACACCATATATTTT
TRBV10-3	TRBD2	.	TRBJ2-3	CAISWSGGAADTQYF	TGTGCCATCAGCTGGAGCGGGGGGGCCGCAGATACGCAGTATTTT
TRBV11-3	.	.	TRBJ1-3	CASSLVHKEVGNTIYF	TGTGCCAGCAGCTTAGTGCACAAGGAGGTCGGAAACACCATATATTTT
TRBV4-1	TRBD2	once	TRBJ2-3	CASSQGLAGAADTQYF	TGCGCCAGCAGCCAAGGACTAGCGGGAGCAGCAGATACGCAGTATTTT
TRBV27	TRBD1	once	TRBJ1-5	CASRPSDRGIGQPQHF	TGTGCCAGCAGACCATCGGACAGGGGAATCGGTCAGCCCCAGCATTTT